A single sample is the source of the 30 T cell receptor beta chains below, sequenced in a study of siplizumab effects on memory and regulatory T cells. TCRdb's table, derived via immunoSEQ multiplex PCR, lists solely in-frame clones and lacks some. The data hold 50,000 or so clones, with less than 98% observed a single time. What was sequenced was naive CD4+ T cells sorted from blood. These receptors were taken from a human donor in good health.

This sequence joins TRBV5-1 and TRBJ2-5; 14 bases are shared with TRBD2. Germline CDR1 reads SGHRS; CDR2 reads YFSETQ. CDR3 size: 15 residues. V dropped 4 bases and J dropped 5; count of bases not matched to a gene: 4. The CDR3 here is CASSLGLAGAETQYF. CDR3 sequence (DNA): TGCGCCAGCAGCCTGGGACTAGCGGGAGCCGAGACCCAGTACTTC.

This chain uses TRBV19 with TRBJ1-5, with TRBD1 matching over 7 bases. Germline CDR1 reads LNHDA; CDR2 reads SQIVND (reference sequence). The junction had 12 bases not matched to a gene; V was cut back by 6 bases and J by 4 bases. The CDR3 is 16 residues long. The CDR3 region has the DNA TGTGCCAGTAGCAGGAGAGACAACAGGGGAAATCAGCCCCAGCATTTT. This encodes CASSRRDNRGNQPQHF. The complete variable domain, with remaining parts taken from reference TRBV19 and TRBJ1-5, reads DGGITQSPKYLFRKEGQNVTLSCEQNLNHDAMYWYRQDPGQGLRLIYYSQIVNDFQKGDIAEGYSVSREKKESFPLTVTSAQKNPTAFYLCASSRRDNRGNQPQHFGDGTRLSIL.

V is TRBV4-1 and J is TRBJ2-7; D tentatively reads TRBD1 or TRBD2 (6 bases each). Germline CDR1 reads MGHRA; CDR2 reads YSYEKL. The CDR3 runs 15 residues. The germline V and J ends were trimmed by 3 bases and 7 bases, with 19 bases remaining between them. CDR3 loop: CASSQGWRGAGEQYF. The CDR3 DNA reads TGCGCCAGCAGCCAGGGGTGGAGGGGGGCGGGGGAGCAGTACTTC.

The CDR3 bases are TGTGCCAGCAGTTTATACAGGGGTGGGGGTCAGCCCCAGCATTTT. Translation gives CASSLYRGGGQPQHF. The V and J genes are TRBV28 and TRBJ1-5, with 7 bases aligning to TRBD1. The CDR3 runs to 15 residues. The junction had 6 bases not matched to a gene; V was cut back by 1 base and J by 6 bases. Germline-derived CDR1 and CDR2 are MDHEN and SYDVKM.

In DNA form, the CDR3 reads TGTGCCAGCAGCACCGATGGTGCGCACTATGGCTACACCTTC. Its protein product is CASSTDGAHYGYTF. This chain links TRBV5-6 with TRBJ1-2; unclear D gene. V dropped 4 bases and J dropped 3 bases, with 13 bases sitting between them. The CDR3 runs to 14 residues. The germline V gene encodes CDR1 SGHDT and CDR2 YYEEEE.

This rearrangement joins TRBV7-3 to TRBJ2-2; D perhaps matches TRBD2 (5 bases). Germline assignment: CDR1 SGHTA and CDR2 FQGTGA. CDR3 length: 13 amino acids. With 1 base removed from V and 5 bases from J, the gap between germline ends came to 5 bases. CDR3: CASSLSGTGELFF. The CDR3 DNA reads TGTGCCAGCAGCTTAAGCGGGACCGGGGAGCTGTTTTTT.

CDR3 in DNA: TGCAGCGTATACAGGGTGGGTGCTGAAGCTTTCTTT. Translation gives CSVYRVGAEAFF. The chain employs TRBV29-1 and TRBJ1-1, with D perhaps TRBD1 (6 bases). The CDR3 runs 12 residues. Germline CDR1 SQVTM, CDR2 ANQGSEA. Trimming cost V 6 bases and J 6 bases, with 14 bases left between them.

In DNA, the CDR3 is TGCAGCGTTCCGGGACAAGAACAAGAGACCCAGTACTTC. Translating it yields CSVPGQEQETQYF. V is TRBV29-1 and J is TRBJ2-5; D might be TRBD1 (6 bases). Germline values: CDR1 SQVTM, CDR2 ANQGSEA. This CDR3 contains 13 residues. Trimming cost V 5 bases and J 2 bases, with 12 bases left between them.

The CDR3: CASSQVTVAVSYEQYF. Written as DNA, the CDR3 is TGCGCCAGCAGCCAAGTGACGGTAGCGGTCTCCTACGAGCAGTACTTC. The chain links TRBV4-1 to TRBJ2-7; D is perhaps TRBD2 (6 bases). The ends were cut back, 1 base at V and 0 bases at J, with 13 bases in the middle. The germline V gene has CDR1 MGHRA and CDR2 YSYEKL. This CDR3 has 16 amino acids.

The chain carries TRBV4-2 and TRBJ2-3; perhaps TRBD1 as D (7 bases). CDR1 is LGHNA, CDR2 YNFKEQ, per germline. The ends were cut back, 6 bases at V and 3 bases at J, with 16 bases in the middle. The CDR3 is 15 residues long. CDR3 amino acids: CASRRGAGGTDTQYF. For the CDR3, the DNA is TGTGCCAGCAGGAGGGGCGCAGGGGGGACAGATACGCAGTATTTT.

CDR3 sequence: CASSTGQGAASPLHF. CDR3 bases: TGTGCCAGCAGCACCGGACAGGGGGCGGCTTCACCCCTCCACTTT. The chain carries TRBV5-4 and TRBJ1-6, with TRBD1 matching over 11 bases. This CDR3 region has 15 residues. The germline V gene encodes CDR1 SGHNT and CDR2 YYREEE (reference sequence). J was trimmed by 9 bases and V by 4 bases; bases with no gene match: 6.

This clone was picked up one time. The rearrangement joins TRBV13 to TRBJ2-7; no firm D call. The germline CDR1 and CDR2 sequences are PRHDT and FYEKMQ (reference sequence). The CDR3 is 15 residues long. V was cut by 0 bases and J by 0 bases, with 9 bases left in between. CDR3 bases: TGTGCCAGCAGCTTAGGGTTCAGCCTCTCCTACGAGCAGTACTTC. This translates into CASSLGFSLSYEQYF.

The rearrangement joins TRBV10-3 to TRBJ1-1; D is uncertain. The CDR3 is made up of 11 amino acids. From germline, CDR1 is ENHRY and CDR2 SYGVKD. Between the trimmed V and J ends, which lost 7 bases and 1 base, there was a span of 4 bases. DNA for the CDR3: TGTGCCATCAAAGAGAACACTGAAGCTTTCTTT. Translating gives CAIKENTEAFF.

The CDR3 bases are TGTGCCAGCAGCTCTCCGTTTCGCAGGGTCCCCACAGATACGCAGTATTTT. It encodes CASSSPFRRVPTDTQYF. The chain joins TRBV7-6 to TRBJ2-3; tentative D call: TRBD1 (5 bases). The V end lost 4 bases, the J end lost 2 bases, and 19 bases lay between the germline ends. The CDR3 has 17 residues. Germline-derived CDR1 and CDR2 are SGHVS and FNYEAQ.

In its sample, this clone was seen once. This chain connects TRBV7-8 to TRBJ2-1; D not certain. Trimming removed 2 bases at V and 4 bases at J, with 15 bases between. Germline values: CDR1 SGHVS, CDR2 FQNEAQ. CDR3 length: 16 amino acids. CDR3 nucleotides: TGTGCCAGCAGCTTATCCGGAAAACAGCCGTACAATGAGCAGTTCTTC. Amino acid sequence: CASSLSGKQPYNEQFF.

CDR3 in amino acids: CASSLVGLAPFF. CDR3 nucleotide sequence: TGTGCCAGCAGTTTGGTAGGGCTAGCTCCGTTCTTC. This sequence joins TRBV28 and TRBJ2-1; maybe TRBD2 (5 bases). CDR1 is MDHEN, CDR2 SYDVKM, per germline. V lost 3 bases to trimming and J lost 15 bases, with 15 bases between them. This CDR3 spans 12 amino acids. The full variable domain, with the rest looked up from reference TRBV28 and TRBJ2-1, is DVKVTQSSRYLVKRTGEKVFLECVQDMDHENMFWYRQDPGLGLRLIYFSYDVKMKEKGDIPEGYSVSREKKERFSLILESASTNQTSMYLCASSLVGLAPFFGPGTRLTVL.

V usage is TRBV10-2 and J usage is TRBJ2-1; maybe TRBD2 (6 bases). Germline-derived CDR1 and CDR2 are WSHSY and SAAADI. Trimming left V 8 bases short and J 7 bases short, with 15 bases between. CDR3 length: 13 residues. The CDR3 nucleotides are TGCGCCAGCGGGGGGTCGTGGGGGAATGAGCAGTTCTTC. Protein: CASGGSWGNEQFF.

The V gene is TRBV6-5, the J gene TRBJ1-4; 8 bases align to TRBD1. The CDR3 sequence is 14 residues long. The germline V gene has CDR1 MNHEY and CDR2 SVGAGI. J gave up 8 bases and V 6 bases, and 8 bases lay outside the gene matches. This CDR3 is CASRTGRQGEKLFF. CDR3 DNA sequence: TGTGCCAGCAGAACGGGGCGACAGGGGGAAAAACTGTTTTTT.

This chain joins TRBV29-1 and TRBJ1-1, with D perhaps matching TRBD1 (5 bases). The CDR3 is 11 amino acids. Germline V lookup: CDR1 SQVTM, CDR2 ANQGSEA. Trimming took off 7 bases at V and 5 bases at J, with 11 bases between the two ends. The CDR3 DNA reads TGCAGCGCCGGGGGTTATACTGAAGCTTTCTTT. Protein product: CSAGGYTEAFF.

The chain recombines TRBV9 with TRBJ2-5; no reliable D call. Germline lookup yields CDR1 SGDLS and CDR2 YYNGEE. This CDR3 contains 14 residues. The V end was cut by 2 bases, the J end by 1 base, with 9 bases between. This chain's CDR3 is CASSVRAIQETQYF. The CDR3 nucleotides read TGTGCCAGCAGCGTCCGGGCAATCCAAGAGACCCAGTACTTC. The whole variable domain, filled in from reference TRBV9 and TRBJ2-5, reads DSGVTQTPKHLITATGQRVTLRCSPRSGDLSVYWYQQSLDQGLQFLIQYYNGEERAKGNILERFSAQQFPDLHSELNLSSLELGDSALYFCASSVRAIQETQYFGPGTRLLVL.

V usage is TRBV6-5 and J usage is TRBJ1-1; no definite D call. Germline V gives CDR1 MNHEY, CDR2 SVGAGI. The CDR3 is 13 residues long. Deletions cut 5 bases from V and 2 bases from J, with 9 bases between. CDR3 residues: CASSKTANTEAFF. The CDR3 DNA sequence: TGTGCCAGCAGTAAAACTGCCAACACTGAAGCTTTCTTT.

The chain carries TRBV6-1 and TRBJ2-5; 10 bases are shared with TRBD1. Trimming at V came to 4 bases and at J to 5 bases, leaving 10 bases not matched to a gene. Germline V CDR1 and CDR2: MNHNS, SASEGT. The CDR3 loop spans 16 amino acids. The CDR3 DNA reads as TGTGCCAGCAGTGTCACCTCGGGACAGGGGAGGGAGACCCAGTACTTC. Protein: CASSVTSGQGRETQYF.

This sequence joins TRBV5-4 and TRBJ2-7, with TRBD1 identical over 9 bases. Germline V CDR1 and CDR2: SGHNT, YYREEE (reference sequence). The ends lost 3 bases at V and 0 bases at J; junction bases unmatched: 4. This CDR3 region has 15 residues. This chain's CDR3 is CASSSQGAPSYEQYF. DNA of the CDR3: TGTGCCAGCAGCTCACAGGGGGCTCCCTCCTACGAGCAGTACTTC. Based on the CDR3 plus reference TRBV5-4 and TRBJ2-7, the full variable domain is ETGVTQSPTHLIKTRGQQVTLRCSSQSGHNTVSWYQQALGQGPQFIFQYYREEENGRGNFPPRFSGLQFPNYSSELNVNALELDDSALYLCASSSQGAPSYEQYFGPGTRLTVT.

This clone turned up a few times. The V call is TRBV9, the J call TRBJ1-5, with D hard to call. The length of the CDR3 is 14 residues. Germline CDR1 reads SGDLS; CDR2 reads YYNGEE. The germline V and J ends were trimmed by 0 bases and 9 bases, with 13 bases remaining between them. The DNA for the CDR3 is TGTGCCAGCAGCGTAGCGGCAGTGGGTACGCCCCAGCATTTT. Residues: CASSVAAVGTPQHF.

The chain has TRBV7-9 and TRBJ2-4, with 10 bases lining up with TRBD2. J lost 3 bases, V lost 1 base, and 9 bases had no gene match. CDR1 SEHNR and CDR2 FQNEAQ come from the germline V gene (reference sequence). CDR3 length: 18 amino acids. CDR3 sequence (DNA): TGTGCCAGCAGCTTAGGGAGCTCTCTAGCGGGAGTCAAAAACATTCAGTACTTC. This translates into CASSLGSSLAGVKNIQYF.

The chain combines TRBV10-2 with TRBJ2-7; 7 bases are shared with TRBD2. CDR3 size: 14 residues. Trimming took 7 bases from V and 3 from J; bases not matched to a gene: 9. The V gene's germline CDR1 is WSHSY and CDR2 SAAADI. As DNA, the CDR3 is TGCGCCAGCAATATGGCGGGAGTGGACTACGAGCAGTACTTC. Its protein is CASNMAGVDYEQYF.

In this sample, this clone turned up once. The CDR3 DNA reads as TGTGCCAGTAGTACCGGACTAGCGGGAGTCGAGCAGTACTTC. This encodes CASSTGLAGVEQYF. The chain uses TRBV19 and TRBJ2-7, with 13 bases matching TRBD2. This CDR3 is built from 14 residues. Germline CDR1 is LNHDA and CDR2 is SQIVND (reference sequence). J gave up 6 bases and V 4 bases, and 3 bases lay outside the gene matches. Full variable domain (remainder filled in from reference TRBV19 and TRBJ2-7): DGGITQSPKYLFRKEGQNVTLSCEQNLNHDAMYWYRQDPGQGLRLIYYSQIVNDFQKGDIAEGYSVSREKKESFPLTVTSAQKNPTAFYLCASSTGLAGVEQYFGPGTRLTVT.

This sequence joins TRBV29-1 and TRBJ1-2; D call uncertain. This CDR3 contains 12 residues. V was shortened by 3 bases and J by 7 bases, with 12 bases between the two germline ends. Germline V gene data show CDR1 as SQVTM and CDR2 as ANQGSEA. The CDR3 protein is CSVDEWGFGYTF. In DNA, the CDR3 is TGCAGCGTTGACGAATGGGGTTTTGGCTACACCTTC.

J is TRBJ1-3 and V is TRBV19; D unresolved. The ends were cut back, 2 bases at V and 0 bases at J, with 8 bases in the middle. CDR1 and CDR2 (germline): LNHDA, SQIVND (reference sequence). The CDR3 loop spans 15 amino acids. CDR3 nucleotide sequence: TGTGCCAGTAGTATACCACCCAGCTCTGGAAACACCATATATTTT. This sequence encodes CASSIPPSSGNTIYF. Full variable domain (outside the CDR3, taken from reference TRBV19 and TRBJ1-3): DGGITQSPKYLFRKEGQNVTLSCEQNLNHDAMYWYRQDPGQGLRLIYYSQIVNDFQKGDIAEGYSVSREKKESFPLTVTSAQKNPTAFYLCASSIPPSSGNTIYFGEGSWLTVV.

The rearrangement joins TRBV6-5 to TRBJ2-7; D is perhaps TRBD1 (5 bases). The V end was cut by 4 bases, the J end by 3 bases, with 10 bases between. CDR1 MNHEY and CDR2 SVGAGI come from the germline V gene. This CDR3 comprises 13 residues. In nucleotides, the CDR3 is TGTGCCAGCAGTTCATACAGGAGCTACGAGCAGTACTTC. Translated: CASSSYRSYEQYF.